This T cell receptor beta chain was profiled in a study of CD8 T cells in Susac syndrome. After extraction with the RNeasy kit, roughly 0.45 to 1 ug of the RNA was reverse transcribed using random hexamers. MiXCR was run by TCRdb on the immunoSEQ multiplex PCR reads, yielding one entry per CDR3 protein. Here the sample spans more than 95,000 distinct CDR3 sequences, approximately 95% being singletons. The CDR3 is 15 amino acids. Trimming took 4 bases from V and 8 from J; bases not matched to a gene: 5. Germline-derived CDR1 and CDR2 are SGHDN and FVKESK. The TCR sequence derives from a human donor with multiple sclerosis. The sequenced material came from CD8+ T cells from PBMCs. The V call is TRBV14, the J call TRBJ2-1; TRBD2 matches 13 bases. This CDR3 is CASSPTSGRADEQFF. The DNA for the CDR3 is TGTGCCAGCAGCCCAACTAGCGGGAGGGCAGATGAGCAGTTCTTC.